These 20 T cell receptor beta chains were all obtained from the same sample, sequenced in a study of T cell repertoires in cytomegalovirus infection. Via MiXCR, TCRdb re-called the reads, giving one row per CDR3 protein. The sample contains 150,000 to 200,000 distinct CDR3 sequences, 28% of which appear only once. Sequenced sample: PBMCs. All receptors come from a human donor in good health (CMV status not recorded). Some clones in this sample may be carry-over from other donors' samples.

The chain is built from TRBV20-1 and TRBJ1-6; no reliable D call. Germline lookup yields CDR1 DFQATT and CDR2 SNEGSKA (reference sequence). This CDR3 region has 13 residues. Trimming stripped 3 bases from V and 11 bases from J, with 14 bases between. The CDR3 nucleotides read TGCAGTGCTAGGAGAGGGTTTGGGGCACCCCTCCACTTT. Its translation is CSARRGFGAPLHF.

This clonotype was counted between two and nine times. The V call is TRBV20-1, the J call TRBJ2-7, with a tentative D call TRBD2 (6 bases). The V and J ends lost 6 bases and 4 bases respectively, with 19 bases between them. This CDR3 has 14 amino acids. Per the germline V gene, CDR1 is DFQATT and CDR2 is SNEGSKA (reference sequence). As DNA, the CDR3 is TGCAGTGCCCTGGGGGGACGGCCGTTTTACGAGCAGTACTTC. Protein sequence: CSALGGRPFYEQYF.

In this sample, this clonotype turned up many times. The chain employs TRBV7-2 and TRBJ1-5; TRBD1 agrees at 12 bases. V trimming: 7 bases; J trimming: 1 base; junction bases outside the gene matches: 11. This CDR3 comprises 18 residues. Germline loops: CDR1 SGHTA, CDR2 FQGNSA. CDR3 bases: TGTGCCAGCACCCCGGGACAGGGGGCTGGAAAGAGCAATCAGCCCCAGCATTTT. It yields the protein CASTPGQGAGKSNQPQHF. The variable domain in full, completed from reference TRBV7-2 and TRBJ1-5, reads GAGVSQSPSNKVTEKGKDVELRCDPISGHTALYWYRQSLGQGLEFLIYFQGNSAPDKSGLPSDRFSAERTGGSVSTLTIQRTQQEDSAVYLCASTPGQGAGKSNQPQHFGDGTRLSIL.

This chain's CDR3 is CSARDRKGREQFF. The CDR3 DNA reads as TGCAGTGCTAGAGATAGGAAGGGAAGGGAGCAGTTCTTC. The chain couples TRBV20-1 to TRBJ2-1, with no clear D. The CDR3 has 13 amino acids. CDR1 is DFQATT and CDR2 is SNEGSKA in the germline V gene (reference sequence). V shed 0 bases and J shed 10 bases, with 13 bases lying between them.

This clonotype has just a few counts. The gene calls are TRBV11-2 and TRBJ2-1; 9 bases are shared with TRBD2. Germline trimming cut 2 bases from V and 9 bases from J; bases unmatched to any gene: 5. This CDR3 is 14 amino acids long. Per germline, CDR1 SGHAT and CDR2 FQNNGV. The CDR3 DNA reads as TGTGCCAGCAGCTTACTGCGGGGGGGCAGTGAGCAGTTCTTC. It yields the protein CASSLLRGGSEQFF.

The chain uses TRBV29-1 and TRBJ1-1, with TRBD1 as a possible D gene (6 bases). Deletions cut 7 bases from V and 4 bases from J, with 16 bases between. Per germline, CDR1 SQVTM and CDR2 ANQGSEA. The CDR3 is 13 amino acids. In DNA, the CDR3 is TGCAGCGCCCACTTGGGGGCATTCACTGAAGCTTTCTTT. Encoded protein: CSAHLGAFTEAFF.

The chain combines TRBV7-9 with TRBJ1-2; maybe TRBD1 (6 bases). Germline CDR1 reads SEHNR; CDR2 reads FQNEAQ (reference sequence). V was pared by 1 base and J by 6 bases, with 12 bases between. The CDR3 sequence is 14 residues long. CDR3 in DNA: TGTGCCAGCAGCTTAGTAGGGACATTGGATGGCTACACCTTC. Amino acids: CASSLVGTLDGYTF.

This clonotype was found many times. The CDR3 sequence: CASSPGTGRAEQFF. DNA of the CDR3: TGTGCCAGCAGCCCGGGTACGGGGAGGGCTGAGCAGTTCTTC. The chain links TRBV7-2 to TRBJ2-1, with 7 bases identical to TRBD2. Germline CDR1 reads SGHTA; CDR2 reads FQGNSA. This CDR3 is 14 amino acids long. The trim removed 5 bases at V and 9 bases at J, leaving 10 bases unmatched.

This clonotype was observed many times. The V and J genes are TRBV11-3 and TRBJ2-1, with D maybe TRBD1 (6 bases). Germline V gene lookup returns CDR1 SGHNT and CDR2 YENEEA. V gave up 5 bases and J gave up 4 bases, with 15 bases separating them. CDR3 length equals 15 residues. The CDR3 protein is CASSVRAGDYNEQFF. The CDR3 DNA follows: TGTGCCAGCAGCGTGAGGGCAGGGGATTACAATGAGCAGTTCTTC. Filled out from reference TRBV11-3 and TRBJ2-1, the complete variable domain reads EAGVVQSPRYKIIEKKQPVAFWCNPISGHNTLYWYLQNLGQGPELLIRYENEEAVDDSQLPKDRFSAERLKGVDSTLKIQPAELGDSAVYLCASSVRAGDYNEQFFGPGTRLTVL.

This clonotype was detected a few times. One end of the junction does not line up with germline, which may come from a read error. The gene calls are TRBV9 and TRBJ2-1; 8 bases map to TRBD2. CDR3 length: 13 amino acids. Germline V gene lookup returns CDR1 SGDLS and CDR2 YYNGEE. CDR3 region: CANSPSGRNEQFF. DNA for the CDR3: TGTGCCAACAGCCCCAGCGGGAGAAATGAGCAGTTCTTC.

The V and J genes are TRBV5-5 and TRBJ1-2; TRBD1 matches at 9 bases. Germline CDR1 SGHKS, CDR2 YYEKEE (reference sequence). The CDR3 runs to 15 residues. J lost 5 bases, V lost 2 bases, and 7 bases had no gene match. The CDR3 loop is CASSFGTGLFYGYTF. In DNA, the CDR3 is TGTGCCAGCAGCTTTGGGACAGGGCTGTTTTATGGCTACACCTTC.

This clonotype was counted many times. This chain links TRBV7-2 with TRBJ2-6, with D maybe TRBD2 (5 bases). V lost 6 bases and J 2 bases, leaving 11 bases between the germline ends. The CDR3 sequence is 15 residues long. The V gene's germline CDR1 is SGHTA and CDR2 FQGNSA. CDR3 protein: CASSQDGAGANVLTF. CDR3 sequence (DNA): TGTGCCAGCAGTCAAGACGGGGCTGGGGCCAACGTCCTGACTTTC.

This clonotype showed up just a few times. The chain uses TRBV19 and TRBJ2-7; 10 nucleotides agree with TRBD2. The J segment lost 6 bases and the V segment lost 6 bases, leaving 5 bases of the junction unmatched. This CDR3 has 13 amino acids. The germline gives CDR1 LNHDA, CDR2 SQIVND (reference sequence). DNA for the CDR3: TGTGCCAGTAGCAACGGACTAGCGGCCGAGCAGTACTTC. Encoded protein: CASSNGLAAEQYF.

The sample holds a few counts of this clonotype. The chain employs TRBV7-9 and TRBJ1-1; no firm D call. Trimming took 2 bases from V and 6 from J, leaving 7 bases between them. The CDR3 is 12 residues long. Germline CDR1 SEHNR, CDR2 FQNEAQ (reference sequence). CDR3 bases: TGTGCCAGCAGCTTATTGAGCGCTGAAGCTTTCTTT. Translation gives CASSLLSAEAFF.

This clonotype appeared a single time. The gene calls are TRBV5-1 and TRBJ2-1; 7 positions match TRBD2. The trim removed 1 base at V and 3 bases at J, leaving 4 bases unmatched. This CDR3 region has 15 residues. CDR1 and CDR2 (germline): SGHRS, YFSETQ. This chain's CDR3 is CASSLRSGGYNEQFF. The CDR3 bases are TGCGCCAGCAGCTTGAGGTCGGGGGGCTACAATGAGCAGTTCTTC.

The chain employs TRBV29-1 and TRBJ1-1; tentatively, D is TRBD1 (5 bases). CDR1 is SQVTM and CDR2 is ANQGSEA in the germline V gene. Trimming stripped 6 bases from V and 11 bases from J, with 13 bases between. There are 10 residues in the CDR3. Here the CDR3 DNA reads TGCAGCGTCCGGGACCCCGATGCTTTCTTT. Its translation: CSVRDPDAFF.

The chain has TRBV18 and TRBJ1-4; no firm D call. The CDR3 has 12 amino acids. V lost 2 bases and J 8 bases, leaving 6 bases between the germline ends. Germline V lookup: CDR1 KGHSH, CDR2 LQKENI. The CDR3 coding sequence is TGTGCCAGCTCACCAAGGAACGAAAAACTGTTTTTT. It encodes CASSPRNEKLFF. Supplemented by reference TRBV18 and TRBJ1-4, the full variable domain reads NAGVMQNPRHLVRRRGQEARLRCSPMKGHSHVYWYRQLPEEGLKFMVYLQKENIIDESGMPKERFSAEFPKEGPSILRIQQVVRGDSAAYFCASSPRNEKLFFGSGTQLSVL.

This clonotype has a handful of counts. This chain connects TRBV7-9 to TRBJ1-1; D might be TRBD1 (5 bases). The CDR3 extends over 16 amino acids. The germline V and J ends were trimmed by 5 bases and 7 bases, with 23 bases remaining between them. Germline V gives CDR1 SEHNR, CDR2 FQNEAQ (reference sequence). The CDR3 DNA follows: TGTGCCAGCAGCCCTCAGGGAGGAAGGGGCTTTGGTGAAGCTTTCTTT. This encodes CASSPQGGRGFGEAFF.

The rearrangement joins TRBV15 to TRBJ1-2; 10 bases are a match to TRBD1. This CDR3 comprises 14 residues. V lost 2 bases, J lost 8 bases, and 5 bases stayed unmatched. Germline CDR1 LNHNV, CDR2 YYDKDF (reference sequence). CDR3 protein: CATSRPGQGSGYTF. The CDR3 DNA sequence: TGTGCCACCAGCAGACCGGGACAGGGGTCGGGCTACACCTTC.

The CDR3 bases are TGCAGCGCTTACTTTTCGCGGACAGGAAAAGATGGCTACACCTTC. It codes for CSAYFSRTGKDGYTF. J is TRBJ1-2 and V is TRBV29-1; 7 bases map to TRBD1. V was pared by 7 bases and J by 6 bases, with 17 bases of the junction left unmatched. The CDR3 has 15 amino acids. Germline lookup yields CDR1 SQVTM and CDR2 ANQGSEA.